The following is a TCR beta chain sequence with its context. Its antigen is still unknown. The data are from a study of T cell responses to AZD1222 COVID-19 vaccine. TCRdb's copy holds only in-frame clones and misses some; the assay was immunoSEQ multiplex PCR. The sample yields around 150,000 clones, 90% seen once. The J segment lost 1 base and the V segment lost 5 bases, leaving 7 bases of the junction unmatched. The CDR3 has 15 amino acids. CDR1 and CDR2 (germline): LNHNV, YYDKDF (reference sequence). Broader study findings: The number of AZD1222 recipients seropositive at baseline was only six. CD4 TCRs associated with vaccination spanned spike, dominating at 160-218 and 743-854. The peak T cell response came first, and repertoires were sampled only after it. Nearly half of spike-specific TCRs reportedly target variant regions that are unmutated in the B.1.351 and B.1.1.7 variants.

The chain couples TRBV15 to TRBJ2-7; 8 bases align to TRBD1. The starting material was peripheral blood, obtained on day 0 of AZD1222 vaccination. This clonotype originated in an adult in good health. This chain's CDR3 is CATSAGQGWSYEQYF. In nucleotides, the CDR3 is TGTGCCACCAGCGCCGGACAGGGCTGGTCCTACGAGCAGTACTTC.